These T cell receptor beta chains were read from a single sample in a study of molecular identifiers for immune sequencing clone quantification. A single record per CDR3 protein comes from TCRdb applying MiXCR to the PCR reads. The sample lists 88,000 or so distinct CDR3 sequences; around 23% were seen once. Sequencing was carried out using naive CD8+ T cells from blood, with Jurkat cell RNA spiked in. Receptors originate from a human donor in good health. Some libraries in this study had Jurkat cell RNA spiked in. The CDR3 runs from the conserved cysteine through the conserved F or W. Each record gives: clone size, D gene, CDR3 length, V gene, J gene, CDR3 DNA, CDR3 protein. A D gene is named only where the DNA matches it firmly. Not every row has a clone size; where given, it reads once, few, many or a size class.

abundance: many
d_gene: .
len: 14
v_gene: TRBV7-9
j_gene: TRBJ1-5
CDR3nt: TGTGCCAGCAGCTTACAGGGAAACAATCAGCCCCAGCATTTT
CDR3aa: CASSLQGNNQPQHF

abundance: few
d_gene: .
len: 13
v_gene: TRBV6-1
j_gene: TRBJ2-7
CDR3nt: TGTGCCAGCAGTGCCGGAGGGATCTACGAGCAGTACTTC
CDR3aa: CASSAGGIYEQYF

abundance: many
d_gene: TRBD2
len: 18
v_gene: TRBV19
j_gene: TRBJ2-2
CDR3nt: TGTGCCAGTAGTATCCCTGAAACTAGCGGGGGGTGGAACGGGGAGCTGTTTTTT
CDR3aa: CASSIPETSGGWNGELFF

abundance: many
d_gene: TRBD1
len: 16
v_gene: TRBV19
j_gene: TRBJ2-3
CDR3nt: TGTGCCAGTAGTGTTCCGGACAGGGGGCATACAGATACGCAGTATTTT
CDR3aa: CASSVPDRGHTDTQYF

abundance: .
d_gene: .
len: 17
v_gene: TRBV6-2/TRBV6-3
j_gene: TRBJ2-3
CDR3nt: TGTGCCAGCAGCCCACAGGTGTCCTTGCTAGGCACAGATACGCAGTATTTT
CDR3aa: CASSPQVSLLGTDTQYF

abundance: many
d_gene: .
len: 14
v_gene: TRBV4-1
j_gene: TRBJ1-2
CDR3nt: TGCGCCAGCAGCTCGACGGAGTGGACGCGAGGCTACACCTTC
CDR3aa: CASSSTEWTRGYTF

abundance: few
d_gene: TRBD2
len: 12
v_gene: TRBV12-3/TRBV12-4
j_gene: TRBJ2-7
CDR3nt: TGTGCCAGCAGTTGGACTAGTACCGAGCAGTACTTC
CDR3aa: CASSWTSTEQYF

abundance: .
d_gene: .
len: 13
v_gene: TRBV12-3/TRBV12-4
j_gene: TRBJ1-5
CDR3nt: TGTGCCAGCTCCAGAGGACAAAATCAGCCCCAGCATTTT
CDR3aa: CASSRGQNQPQHF

abundance: many
d_gene: TRBD1
len: 15
v_gene: TRBV27
j_gene: TRBJ2-3
CDR3nt: TGTGCCAGCAGTTCCGTAGGGGGCGGCGCAGATACGCAGTATTTT
CDR3aa: CASSSVGGGADTQYF

abundance: many
d_gene: TRBD2
len: 13
v_gene: TRBV29-1
j_gene: TRBJ2-1
CDR3nt: TGCAGCGCTAGCGGGGTCACCTACAATGAGCAGTTCTTC
CDR3aa: CSASGVTYNEQFF

abundance: .
d_gene: TRBD1
len: 14
v_gene: TRBV27
j_gene: TRBJ1-1
CDR3nt: TGTGCCAGCAGTTTCCGACAGGGCGCGGTTGAAGCTTTCTTT
CDR3aa: CASSFRQGAVEAFF

abundance: many
d_gene: .
len: 13
v_gene: TRBV7-6
j_gene: TRBJ1-1
CDR3nt: TGTGCCAGCAGGGCAGCACTGAACACTGAAGCTTTCTTT
CDR3aa: CASRAALNTEAFF

abundance: many
d_gene: .
len: 11
v_gene: TRBV5-6
j_gene: TRBJ1-1
CDR3nt: TGTGCCAGCAGCTGGGGTCGTGAAGCTTTCTTT
CDR3aa: CASSWGREAFF

abundance: few
d_gene: .
len: 15
v_gene: TRBV2
j_gene: TRBJ2-1
CDR3nt: TGTGCCAGCAGTGCAAGTGGGGGGTCCTACAATGAGCAGTTCTTC
CDR3aa: CASSASGGSYNEQFF

abundance: few
d_gene: TRBD2
len: 16
v_gene: TRBV9
j_gene: TRBJ2-2
CDR3nt: TGTGCCAGCAGCGTAGGTTCGACTAGCGGGCCCGGGGAGCTGTTTTTT
CDR3aa: CASSVGSTSGPGELFF

abundance: many
d_gene: TRBD1
len: 17
v_gene: TRBV28
j_gene: TRBJ1-5
CDR3nt: TGTGCCAGCAGTTCGCACTCGACAGGGGGCTGGAATCAGCCCCAGCATTTT
CDR3aa: CASSSHSTGGWNQPQHF

abundance: .
d_gene: .
len: 12
v_gene: TRBV10-1
j_gene: TRBJ2-1
CDR3nt: TGCGCCAGCAGTGAGTCGTCCAGTGTGAAGTTCTTC
CDR3aa: CASSESSSVKFF

abundance: many
d_gene: TRBD2
len: 17
v_gene: TRBV7-2
j_gene: TRBJ2-6
CDR3nt: TGTGCCAGCAGCCAAGTGCCCGCGGGGGTTGGGGCCAACGTCCTGACTTTC
CDR3aa: CASSQVPAGVGANVLTF

abundance: many
d_gene: TRBD2
len: 15
v_gene: TRBV4-1
j_gene: TRBJ2-7
CDR3nt: TGCGCCAGCAGCCCAGGGACTAGCGGGCCCTACGAGCAGTACTTC
CDR3aa: CASSPGTSGPYEQYF

abundance: .
d_gene: TRBD2
len: 15
v_gene: TRBV27
j_gene: TRBJ2-1
CDR3nt: TGTGCCAGCAGTTTGGTTACTAGCGGGAACTATGAGCAGTTCTTC
CDR3aa: CASSLVTSGNYEQFF

abundance: .
d_gene: .
len: 15
v_gene: TRBV7-6
j_gene: TRBJ1-3
CDR3nt: TGTGCCAGCAGCGACCCCGGACAGTCTGGAAACACCATATATTTT
CDR3aa: CASSDPGQSGNTIYF

abundance: many
d_gene: .
len: 13
v_gene: TRBV7-9
j_gene: TRBJ2-2
CDR3nt: TGTGCCAGCAGCTTAGTACCAGCCGGGGAGCTGTTTTTT
CDR3aa: CASSLVPAGELFF

abundance: many
d_gene: .
len: 14
v_gene: TRBV20-1
j_gene: TRBJ1-3
CDR3nt: TGCAGTGCTAGAATAGACCGCTCTGGAAACACCATATATTTT
CDR3aa: CSARIDRSGNTIYF

abundance: many
d_gene: .
len: 13
v_gene: TRBV5-1
j_gene: TRBJ2-7
CDR3nt: TGCGCCAGCAGCTTGGCCGGGAAGGGCGAGCAGTACTTC
CDR3aa: CASSLAGKGEQYF

abundance: many
d_gene: .
len: 13
v_gene: TRBV29-1
j_gene: TRBJ2-5
CDR3nt: TGCAGCGTTGAGACAGGCAGACAAGAGACCCAGTACTTC
CDR3aa: CSVETGRQETQYF

abundance: many
d_gene: .
len: 15
v_gene: TRBV4-3
j_gene: TRBJ2-7
CDR3nt: TGCGCCAGCAGCCAAGATGGAGGGGCTATCTACGAGCAGTACTTC
CDR3aa: CASSQDGGAIYEQYF

abundance: many
d_gene: .
len: 15
v_gene: TRBV29-1
j_gene: TRBJ2-3
CDR3nt: TGCAGCGTTGAGGGGGCAGGGGCCCCCACAGATACGCAGTATTTT
CDR3aa: CSVEGAGAPTDTQYF

abundance: many
d_gene: .
len: 16
v_gene: TRBV13
j_gene: TRBJ2-7
CDR3nt: TGTGCCAGCAGCTTAGGCCCCGGGTCACTCTCCTACGAGCAGTACTTC
CDR3aa: CASSLGPGSLSYEQYF

abundance: many
d_gene: TRBD1
len: 16
v_gene: TRBV3-1
j_gene: TRBJ2-2
CDR3nt: TGTGCCAGCAGCCCTGAAGGGACAGGGAACACCGGGGAGCTGTTTTTT
CDR3aa: CASSPEGTGNTGELFF

abundance: .
d_gene: .
len: 14
v_gene: TRBV28
j_gene: TRBJ2-2
CDR3nt: TGTGCCAACCACGACCTCTTGAACACCGGGGAGCTGTTTTTT
CDR3aa: CANHDLLNTGELFF

abundance: few
d_gene: .
len: 11
v_gene: TRBV4-1
j_gene: TRBJ2-1
CDR3nt: TGCGCCAGCAGCCAAGGCGATGAGCAGTTCTTC
CDR3aa: CASSQGDEQFF

abundance: many
d_gene: .
len: 14
v_gene: TRBV5-4
j_gene: TRBJ2-7
CDR3nt: TGTGCCAGCAGCTTGGTGGACATGCGCCACGAGCAGTACTTC
CDR3aa: CASSLVDMRHEQYF

abundance: many
d_gene: TRBD1
len: 14
v_gene: TRBV27
j_gene: TRBJ2-3
CDR3nt: TGTGCCAGCAGCACGGGACAGGGGGCAGATACGCAGTATTTT
CDR3aa: CASSTGQGADTQYF

abundance: many
d_gene: .
len: 15
v_gene: TRBV7-2
j_gene: TRBJ2-7
CDR3nt: TGTGCCAGCAGCCCGGCCCACGGTAGCTCCTACGAGCAGTACTTC
CDR3aa: CASSPAHGSSYEQYF

abundance: many
d_gene: TRBD1
len: 16
v_gene: TRBV7-2
j_gene: TRBJ2-7
CDR3nt: TGTGCCAGCAGCCCTACCGGGACAGGTGAACTCCACGAGCAGTACTTC
CDR3aa: CASSPTGTGELHEQYF

abundance: many
d_gene: .
len: 16
v_gene: TRBV6-5
j_gene: TRBJ2-2
CDR3nt: TGTGCCAGCAGTTACCGTCAACTCGCGAACACCGGGGAGCTGTTTTTT
CDR3aa: CASSYRQLANTGELFF

abundance: many
d_gene: .
len: 13
v_gene: TRBV4-1
j_gene: TRBJ2-1
CDR3nt: TGCGCCAGCAGCCAATTGGGGCCTAATGAGCAGTTCTTC
CDR3aa: CASSQLGPNEQFF

abundance: many
d_gene: .
len: 15
v_gene: TRBV5-1
j_gene: TRBJ2-2
CDR3nt: TGCGCCAGCAGCTTCGAACAGACGAACACCGGGGAGCTGTTTTTT
CDR3aa: CASSFEQTNTGELFF

abundance: many
d_gene: .
len: 12
v_gene: TRBV2
j_gene: TRBJ1-1
CDR3nt: TGTGCCAGCAGTGTTCGATTAACTGAAGCTTTCTTT
CDR3aa: CASSVRLTEAFF

abundance: once
d_gene: TRBD1
len: 15
v_gene: TRBV7-9
j_gene: TRBJ2-2
CDR3nt: TGTGCCAGCAGCTCAAGACAGGGAGACACCGGGGAGCTGTTTTTT
CDR3aa: CASSSRQGDTGELFF

abundance: many
d_gene: .
len: 15
v_gene: TRBV6-1
j_gene: TRBJ1-5
CDR3nt: TGTGCCAGCAGTGAGGGCAGACATAGCAATCAGCCCCAGCATTTT
CDR3aa: CASSEGRHSNQPQHF

abundance: .
d_gene: .
len: 12
v_gene: TRBV7-9
j_gene: TRBJ2-1
CDR3nt: TGTGCCAGCAGCTCCCGTGGGAATGAGCAGTTCTTC
CDR3aa: CASSSRGNEQFF

abundance: many
d_gene: TRBD1
len: 15
v_gene: TRBV19
j_gene: TRBJ1-5
CDR3nt: TGTGCCAGTAGTATCTCCTCAGGGACAGGGGTGCCCCAGCATTTT
CDR3aa: CASSISSGTGVPQHF

abundance: few
d_gene: .
len: 14
v_gene: TRBV29-1
j_gene: TRBJ2-2
CDR3nt: TGCAGCGTTGAATTTGGGACGAACACCGGGGAGCTGTTTTTT
CDR3aa: CSVEFGTNTGELFF

abundance: many
d_gene: .
len: 14
v_gene: TRBV6-2/TRBV6-3
j_gene: TRBJ2-7
CDR3nt: TGTGCCAGCAGTTACGGGCGATTCGTGGGCGAGCAGTACTTC
CDR3aa: CASSYGRFVGEQYF

abundance: many
d_gene: TRBD1
len: 14
v_gene: TRBV7-6
j_gene: TRBJ2-7
CDR3nt: TGTGCCAGCAGCCCGTGGACAGGCTACTACGAGCAGTACTTC
CDR3aa: CASSPWTGYYEQYF